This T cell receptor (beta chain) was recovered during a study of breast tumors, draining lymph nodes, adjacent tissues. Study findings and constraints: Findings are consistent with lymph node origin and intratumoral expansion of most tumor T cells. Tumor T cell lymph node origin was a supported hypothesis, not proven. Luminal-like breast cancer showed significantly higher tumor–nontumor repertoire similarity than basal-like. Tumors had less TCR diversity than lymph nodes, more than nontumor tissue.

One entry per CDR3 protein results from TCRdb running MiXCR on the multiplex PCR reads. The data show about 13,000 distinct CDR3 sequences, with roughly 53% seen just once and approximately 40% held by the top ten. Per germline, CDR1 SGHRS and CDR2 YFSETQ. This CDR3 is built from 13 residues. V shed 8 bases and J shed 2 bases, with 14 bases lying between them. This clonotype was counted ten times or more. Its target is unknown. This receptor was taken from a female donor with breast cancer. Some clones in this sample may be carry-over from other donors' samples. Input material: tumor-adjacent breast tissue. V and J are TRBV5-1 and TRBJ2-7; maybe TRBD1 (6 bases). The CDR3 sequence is CASSGTPTYEQYF. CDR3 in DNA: TGCGCCAGTTCCGGGACACCTACCTACGAGCAGTACTTC.